The clone carrying this TCR beta chain was counted only a few times. V was cut by 3 bases and J by 1 base, with 9 bases left in between. CDR1 is SGDLS, CDR2 YYNGEE, per germline. The CDR3 is made up of 14 amino acids. This entry comes from a study of blood T cell repertoires in COVID-19. Looking at the study overall: Sample material is recorded as cDNA or gDNA derived from T cells, B-cell-depleted T cells, or PBMCs.

This table comes from immunoSEQ multiplex PCR, and its TCRdb copy is limited to in-frame clones, with some not included. Altogether 25,000 to 35,000 clones are present, roughly 65% being singletons, with the ten largest covering around 17%. The rearrangement links TRBV9 to TRBJ2-3, with D possibly matching TRBD2 (6 bases). The specimen sequenced was peripheral blood. The receptor was isolated from a human donor in a cohort sampled during active COVID-19. CDR3 in DNA: TGTGCCAGCAGCGAGGAGCGGGGCACAGATACGCAGTATTTT. Translation gives CASSEERGTDTQYF. Combining the CDR3 with reference TRBV9 and TRBJ2-3 gives the whole variable domain DSGVTQTPKHLITATGQRVTLRCSPRSGDLSVYWYQQSLDQGLQFLIQYYNGEERAKGNILERFSAQQFPDLHSELNLSSLELGDSALYFCASSEERGTDTQYFGPGTRLTVL.